The clone carrying this T cell receptor (beta chain) appeared a few times. The antigen is not known. This specimen belongs to a study of Graves' ophthalmopathy and Graves' hyperthyroidism. CDR3 size: 15 residues. J was trimmed by 2 bases and V by 6 bases; bases with no gene match: 9. Excluded were patients with other autoimmune diseases, uncontrolled infections, pregnancy or lactation. Clinical symptoms, serum thyroxine, TRAb, thyroid ultrasound and orbital computed tomography formed the basis of diagnosis. Study-wide points: Stable hyperthyroidism and ophthalmopathy were told apart by a 13-signature model, which achieved around 90% sensitivity and approximately 82% specificity. Most thyroid-expanded clonotypes exceeding 0.001 frequency were also found in blood.

Amplified TCR beta CDR3 regions were obtained using RNA transcripts as template. The authors performed first-round RT-PCR with HTBI primers and then a second-round multiplex PCR. TCRdb re-called the multiplex PCR reads through MiXCR, storing one row per CDR3 protein. The data hold 300,000 or so distinct CDR3 sequences, with 17% observed a single time. The chain links TRBV12-3 or TRBV12-4 to TRBJ2-7; 8 bases align to TRBD1. What was sequenced was peripheral blood. The clonotype comes from an adult man with Graves' ophthalmopathy. For the CDR3, the DNA is TGTGCCAGCAGCCCCATGGACAGGGAGGCCTACGAGCAGTACTTC. Amino acid sequence: CASSPMDREAYEQYF.